The 4 T cell receptor beta chains reported below all come from one sample, sequenced in a study of vaccination and CD4 T cells after COVID-19. Scientists ran DNA taken from cultured CD4+ T cells through the Oncomine TCR Beta short-read assay for sequencing. Via MiXCR, TCRdb re-called the PCR reads, giving one row per CDR3 protein. The data show about 17,000 distinct CDR3 sequences, with around 61% seen just once and about 10% held by the top ten. No antigen is known for these receptors. The treatment denotes: roughly 10-day PBMC culture with coronavirus spike peptide pools or control peptides (ViraFEST assay). Sample: CD4+ T cells from blood, cultured in vitro. The receptors here all came from a human donor who had recovered from COVID-19.

The chain combines TRBV19 with TRBJ1-2, with D hard to call. CDR1 and CDR2 from the germline V gene are LNHDA and SQIVND (reference sequence). V was trimmed by 8 bases and J by 4 bases, leaving 11 bases between them. The CDR3 runs to 12 residues. This chain's CDR3 is CASYWESYGYTF. The CDR3 region has the DNA TGTGCCAGTTACTGGGAGAGCTATGGCTACACCTTC.

The genes are TRBV6-2 or TRBV6-3 and TRBJ1-1; D ambiguous. Trimming removed 7 bases from V and 3 bases from J, with 12 bases in between. Germline V gives CDR1 MNHEY, CDR2 SVGEGT. The CDR3 runs 13 residues. This CDR3 is CASKPPGYTEAFF. The DNA of the CDR3 is TGTGCCAGCAAACCACCGGGTTACACTGAAGCTTTCTTT.

V usage is TRBV7-3 and J usage is TRBJ1-3, with no clear D. V was clipped by 5 bases and J by 7 bases, with 12 bases between them. This CDR3 is 13 amino acids long. The germline CDR1 and CDR2 sequences are SGHTA and FQGTGA. CDR3 coding DNA: TGTGCCAGCAGCAAAGACCGGTGGAACACCATATATTTT. It encodes CASSKDRWNTIYF.

This clonotype was counted a few times. The chain has TRBV2 and TRBJ1-5; no clear D gene. Germline V gives CDR1 SNHLY, CDR2 FYNNEI. The V end lost 7 bases, the J end lost 1 base, and 8 bases lay between the germline ends. The CDR3 consists of 13 residues. The CDR3 spells CASTAESNQPQHF. CDR3 DNA: TGTGCCAGCACGGCGGAGAGCAATCAGCCCCAGCATTTT.